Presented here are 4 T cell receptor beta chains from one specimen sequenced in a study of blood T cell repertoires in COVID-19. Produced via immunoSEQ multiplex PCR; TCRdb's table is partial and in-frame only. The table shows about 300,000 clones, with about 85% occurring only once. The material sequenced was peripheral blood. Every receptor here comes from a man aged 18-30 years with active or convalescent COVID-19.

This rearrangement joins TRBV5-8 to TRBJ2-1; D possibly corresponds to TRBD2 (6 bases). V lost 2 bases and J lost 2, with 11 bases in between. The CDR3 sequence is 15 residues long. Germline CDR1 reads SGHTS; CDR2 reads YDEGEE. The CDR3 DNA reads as TGTGCCAGCAGCTTTCGGGGGAGCCCCTACAATGAGCAGTTCTTC. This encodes CASSFRGSPYNEQFF.

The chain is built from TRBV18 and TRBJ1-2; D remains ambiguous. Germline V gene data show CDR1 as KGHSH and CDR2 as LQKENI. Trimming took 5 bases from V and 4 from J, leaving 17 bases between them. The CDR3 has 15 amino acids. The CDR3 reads CASSTWHPRAYGYTF. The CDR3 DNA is TGTGCCAGCTCAACCTGGCACCCGAGGGCCTATGGCTACACCTTC.

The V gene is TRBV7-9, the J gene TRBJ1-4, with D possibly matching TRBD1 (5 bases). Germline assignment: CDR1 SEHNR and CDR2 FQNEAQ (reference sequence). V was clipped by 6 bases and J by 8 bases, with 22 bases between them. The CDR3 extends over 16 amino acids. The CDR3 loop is CASSKPPGGVGEKLFF. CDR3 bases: TGTGCCAGCAGTAAACCTCCCGGAGGGGTTGGCGAAAAACTGTTTTTT.

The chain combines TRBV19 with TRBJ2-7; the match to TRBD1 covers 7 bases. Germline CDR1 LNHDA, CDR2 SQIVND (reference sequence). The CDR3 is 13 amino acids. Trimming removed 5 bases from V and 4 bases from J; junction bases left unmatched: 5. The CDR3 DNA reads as TGTGCCAGTAGTCAACAGGGGATATACGAGCAGTACTTC. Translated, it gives CASSQQGIYEQYF.